This TCR beta chain was documented in a study of CD8+ T cells in alopecia areata. Study results and limitations: Clonality exceeded that of normal scalp in lesional scalp, most notably in alopecia totalis/universalis. The study found that many expanded lesional clones persisted in scalp and blood during tofacitinib.

The sequencing template was cDNA reverse transcribed from extracted RNA. Clones were sequenced by immunoSEQ multiplex PCR, and TCRdb holds only the in-frame ones, with some missing. The table includes some 190,000 clones, around 60% detected once. Germline values: CDR1 SGHTA, CDR2 FQGNSA. The length of the CDR3 is 14 residues. Trimming took off 5 bases at V and 1 base at J, with 11 bases between the two ends. On this clone: Its antigen is not identified.

Indicated treatment: oral pan-JAK inhibitor, 5-10 mg twice daily. The source material was CD4+ T cells sorted from blood, sampled at week 4, from a patient treated with tofacitinib. This TCR was sampled from a human donor with alopecia areata. V usage is TRBV7-2 and J usage is TRBJ2-5, with D perhaps given as TRBD1 or TRBD2 (5 bases each). The CDR3 is CASSRDGGQETQYF. DNA of the CDR3: TGTGCCAGCAGCCGGGATGGGGGCCAAGAGACCCAGTACTTC. The full variable domain, with the rest looked up from reference TRBV7-2 and TRBJ2-5, is GAGVSQSPSNKVTEKGKDVELRCDPISGHTALYWYRQSLGQGLEFLIYFQGNSAPDKSGLPSDRFSAERTGGSVSTLTIQRTQQEDSAVYLCASSRDGGQETQYFGPGTRLLVL.